This T cell receptor beta chain was identified during a study of Ad26.COV2.S vaccination and SARS-CoV-2 variants. The CDR3 spans 14 residues. The V gene's germline CDR1 is LNHDA and CDR2 SQIVND (reference sequence). The V end lost 3 bases, the J end lost 6 bases, and 11 bases lay between the germline ends. Clones were sequenced by immunoSEQ multiplex PCR, and TCRdb holds only the in-frame ones, with some missing. Of under 500,000 clones listed, around 92% are singletons. The treatment is: 15 to 20 received Ad26.COV2.S at low or high dose, single or two shots; 5 received placebo; per-sample allocation not given. It was on day 63 after the first vaccine or placebo injection that samples were taken.

Sequencing was performed on peripheral blood, taken in a trial of Ad26.COV2.S vaccine versus placebo. The V and J genes are TRBV19 and TRBJ2-2; D possibly corresponds to TRBD1 (5 bases). This TCR was recovered from a person between 18 and 65 years old who received the Ad26.COV2.S COVID-19 vaccine or a placebo. Here the CDR3 reads CASSIGHPPGELFF. CDR3 DNA: TGTGCCAGTAGTATTGGACACCCCCCCGGGGAGCTGTTTTTT.